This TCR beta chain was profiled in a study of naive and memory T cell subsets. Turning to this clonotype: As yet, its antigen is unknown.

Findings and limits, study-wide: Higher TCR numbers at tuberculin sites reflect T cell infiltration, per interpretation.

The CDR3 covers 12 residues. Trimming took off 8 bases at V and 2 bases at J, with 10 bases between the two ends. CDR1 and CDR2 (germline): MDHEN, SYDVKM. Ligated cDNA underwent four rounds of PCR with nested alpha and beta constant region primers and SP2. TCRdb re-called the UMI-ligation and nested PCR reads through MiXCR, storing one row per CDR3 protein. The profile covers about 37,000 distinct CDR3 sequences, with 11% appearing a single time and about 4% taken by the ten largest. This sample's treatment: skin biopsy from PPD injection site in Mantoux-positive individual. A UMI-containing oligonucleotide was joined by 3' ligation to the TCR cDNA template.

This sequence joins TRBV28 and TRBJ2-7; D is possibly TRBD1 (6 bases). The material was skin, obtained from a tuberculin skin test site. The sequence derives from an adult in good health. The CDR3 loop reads CASEGDAYEQYF. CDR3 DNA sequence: TGTGCCAGCGAGGGGGATGCCTACGAGCAGTACTTC.